The 18 T cell receptor beta chains below were found in one sample sequenced in a study of T cells in Graves' hyperthyroidism and ophthalmopathy. RNA transcripts gave rise to amplified TCR beta CDR3 regions. First-round RT-PCR with HTBI primers amplified the TCR CDR3 region. TCRdb reprocessed the multiplex PCR reads with MiXCR, giving one entry per CDR3 protein. The sample has roughly 380,000 distinct CDR3 sequences; more than 11% are singletons. What was sequenced was blood. Every receptor here comes from a woman aged 55 to 70 with Graves' hyperthyroidism.

A few counts support this clonotype. The V call is TRBV7-9, the J call TRBJ2-7, with D tentatively TRBD2 (7 bases). V lost 6 bases to trimming and J lost 2 bases, with 14 bases between them. Germline V CDR1 and CDR2: SEHNR, FQNEAQ (reference sequence). This CDR3 has 14 amino acids. The CDR3 coding sequence is TGTGCCAGCAGGACGGAAGGGGGGGCCTACGAGCAGTACTTC. This translates into CASRTEGGAYEQYF.

The J gene is TRBJ1-1, the V gene TRBV6-1; 8 bases agree with TRBD1. Germline V gene lookup returns CDR1 MNHNS and CDR2 SASEGT. Losses at the gene ends were 1 base for V and 6 bases for J; bases not matched to a gene: 10. The CDR3 consists of 16 residues. The DNA of the CDR3 is TGTGCCAGCAGTGAAGGGACAGGGAGGAGAGAAGCTGAAGCTTTCTTT. This sequence encodes CASSEGTGRREAEAFF.

This clonotype has ten or more counts. CDR3 in amino acids: CASSLDLLPANEQFF. DNA of the CDR3: TGTGCCAGCAGCTTAGACTTACTCCCAGCCAATGAGCAGTTCTTC. V and J are TRBV7-8 and TRBJ2-1; D gene unclear. CDR1 is SGHVS, CDR2 FQNEAQ, per germline. The ends were cut back, 1 base at V and 6 bases at J, with 13 bases in the middle. The CDR3 totals 15 residues.

This clonotype showed up many times. The chain couples TRBV20-1 to TRBJ2-3; 7 bases are a match to TRBD1. This CDR3 contains 14 residues. Germline V gene sequence: CDR1 DFQATT, CDR2 SNEGSKA (reference sequence). The junction had 8 bases not matched to a gene; V was cut back by 5 bases and J by 3 bases. In DNA, the CDR3 is TGCAGTGCTTCCGACAGGGTATCGACAGATACGCAGTATTTT. It specifies CSASDRVSTDTQYF.

In this sample, this clonotype turned up many times. The chain recombines TRBV12-3 or TRBV12-4 with TRBJ2-3; the match to TRBD1 covers 7 bases. V lost 1 base and J lost 1; bases outside the gene matches: 2. The CDR3 extends over 15 amino acids. The chain's CDR3 is CASSLVQGGTDTQYF. CDR3 nucleotide sequence: TGTGCCAGCAGTTTAGTTCAGGGGGGCACAGATACGCAGTATTTT.

The rearrangement uses TRBV19 and TRBJ1-1; D gene ambiguous. V gave up 3 bases and J gave up 3 bases, with 8 bases separating them. The CDR3 covers 13 residues. Germline CDR1 is LNHDA and CDR2 is SQIVND (reference sequence). The CDR3 region has the DNA TGTGCCAGTAGTATCGACACCTACACTGAAGCTTTCTTT. This codes for CASSIDTYTEAFF.

A few counts support this clonotype. This chain links TRBV27 with TRBJ2-4; D remains unclear. This CDR3 spans 14 amino acids. V lost 0 bases and J lost 2, with 5 bases in between. Germline-derived CDR1 and CDR2 are MNHEY and SMNVEV (reference sequence). CDR3 residues: CASSLSGSKNIQYF. CDR3 in DNA: TGTGCCAGCAGTTTATCTGGCTCCAAAAACATTCAGTACTTC.

There are a few counts of this clonotype. The rearrangement links TRBV29-1 to TRBJ2-7; D remains ambiguous. This CDR3 comprises 12 residues. Germline values: CDR1 SQVTM, CDR2 ANQGSEA. Trimming removed 1 base at V and 4 bases at J, with 8 bases between. This CDR3 is CSVEGATYEQYF. CDR3 sequence (DNA): TGCAGCGTTGAAGGGGCTACGTACGAGCAGTACTTC.

The chain employs TRBV28 and TRBJ2-5, with 12 positions matching TRBD1. Germline-derived CDR1 and CDR2 are MDHEN and SYDVKM. This CDR3 has 16 amino acids. The junction had 5 bases not matched to a gene; V was cut back by 2 bases and J by 4 bases. CDR3 DNA sequence: TGTGCCAGCAGTTTACTTATGGGACAGGGGGCAGAGACCCAGTACTTC. Translating it yields CASSLLMGQGAETQYF. The full variable domain, completed using reference TRBV28 and TRBJ2-5, is DVKVTQSSRYLVKRTGEKVFLECVQDMDHENMFWYRQDPGLGLRLIYFSYDVKMKEKGDIPEGYSVSREKKERFSLILESASTNQTSMYLCASSLLMGQGAETQYFGPGTRLLVL.

This clonotype was counted many times. The CDR3 loop is CASNLMTDSTGNTIYF. The CDR3 nucleotides are TGTGCCAGCAACTTGATGACAGATTCGACTGGAAACACCATATATTTT. J is TRBJ1-3 and V is TRBV6-1, with D perhaps matching TRBD1 (5 bases). V was pared by 7 bases and J by 2 bases, with 18 bases between. The CDR3 runs 16 residues. Germline V gene lookup returns CDR1 MNHNS and CDR2 SASEGT.

This chain joins TRBV12-3 or TRBV12-4 and TRBJ2-1; TRBD2 matches at 12 bases. This CDR3 is built from 12 residues. The trim removed 7 bases at V and 15 bases at J, leaving 7 bases unmatched. CDR3 protein: CASNLAGGIVFF. CDR3 in DNA: TGTGCCAGCAATCTAGCGGGAGGGATTGTGTTCTTC.

The rearrangement joins TRBV19 to TRBJ1-3, with TRBD1 identical over 12 bases. The CDR3 has 16 amino acids. CDR1 LNHDA and CDR2 SQIVND come from the germline V gene (reference sequence). Germline trimming cut 7 bases from V and 8 bases from J; bases unmatched to any gene: 12. CDR3 residues: CASIASGTGGAYTIYF. The CDR3 DNA reads as TGTGCCAGTATTGCCTCCGGGACAGGGGGCGCATACACCATATATTTT. Together with reference TRBV19 and TRBJ1-3, the CDR3 gives the full variable domain: DGGITQSPKYLFRKEGQNVTLSCEQNLNHDAMYWYRQDPGQGLRLIYYSQIVNDFQKGDIAEGYSVSREKKESFPLTVTSAQKNPTAFYLCASIASGTGGAYTIYFGEGSWLTVV.

The V gene is TRBV28, the J gene TRBJ2-2; 7 positions match TRBD1. V dropped 1 base and J dropped 1; count of bases not matched to a gene: 18. Germline V gene data show CDR1 as MDHEN and CDR2 as SYDVKM. The CDR3 sequence is 21 residues long. CDR3 bases: TGTGCCAGCAGTTTATATCCTCTAATAAAGGACAGGAAGAAGAACACCGGGGAGCTGTTTTTT. Residues: CASSLYPLIKDRKKNTGELFF.

This clonotype was observed many times. The chain has TRBV10-3 and TRBJ2-1, with 8 bases lining up with TRBD2. V was clipped by 6 bases and J by 6 bases; unmatched bases: 4. The CDR3 spans 13 residues. The germline gives CDR1 ENHRY, CDR2 SYGVKD. CDR3 region: CAIRGLAGNEQFF. The CDR3 bases are TGTGCCATCAGAGGGCTAGCGGGCAATGAGCAGTTCTTC.

V and J are TRBV10-3 and TRBJ1-3, with TRBD1 matching 9 bases. With 10 bases clipped from V and 2 bases from J, the junction kept 6 bases outside the gene matches. CDR1 and CDR2 from the germline V gene are ENHRY and SYGVKD. This CDR3 spans 14 amino acids. The CDR3 loop is CATEGQGAGNTIYF. The DNA of the CDR3 is TGTGCCACTGAGGGACAGGGCGCTGGAAACACCATATATTTT.

There are many counts of this clonotype. The chain has TRBV11-2 and TRBJ2-7, with TRBD1 matching 8 bases. Germline trimming cut 3 bases from V and 6 bases from J; bases unmatched to any gene: 4. Germline CDR1 reads SGHAT; CDR2 reads FQNNGV. CDR3 length equals 13 residues. Written as DNA, the CDR3 is TGTGCCAGCAGCTTGCGACAGGGGTTCGAGCAGTACTTC. It specifies CASSLRQGFEQYF. The whole variable domain, filled in from reference TRBV11-2 and TRBJ2-7, reads EAGVAQSPRYKIIEKRQSVAFWCNPISGHATLYWYQQILGQGPKLLIQFQNNGVVDDSQLPKDRFSAERLKGVDSTLKIQPAKLEDSAVYLCASSLRQGFEQYFGPGTRLTVT.

This clonotype was recorded a few times. CDR3 in DNA: TGTGCCACCAGCAGAGATGGGGACGGTTCCTACGAGCAGTACTTC. Its translation: CATSRDGDGSYEQYF. The chain employs TRBV15 and TRBJ2-7; tentatively, D is TRBD1 or TRBD2 (5 bases each). Germline lookup yields CDR1 LNHNV and CDR2 YYDKDF (reference sequence). The CDR3 runs to 15 residues. V shed 0 bases and J shed 1 base, with 10 bases lying between them.

This clonotype was counted only a few times. This clone may be a read error of a much larger clone one base away. The V call is TRBV6-1, the J call TRBJ2-5; 9 bases match TRBD2. The CDR3 has 14 residues. V trimming: 7 bases; J trimming: 1 base; junction bases outside the gene matches: 4. Germline CDR1 and CDR2: MNHNS and SASEGT. DNA for the CDR3: TGTGCCAGCAATTCTAGCGGGACCCAAGAGACCCAGTACTTC. Protein: CASNSSGTQETQYF.